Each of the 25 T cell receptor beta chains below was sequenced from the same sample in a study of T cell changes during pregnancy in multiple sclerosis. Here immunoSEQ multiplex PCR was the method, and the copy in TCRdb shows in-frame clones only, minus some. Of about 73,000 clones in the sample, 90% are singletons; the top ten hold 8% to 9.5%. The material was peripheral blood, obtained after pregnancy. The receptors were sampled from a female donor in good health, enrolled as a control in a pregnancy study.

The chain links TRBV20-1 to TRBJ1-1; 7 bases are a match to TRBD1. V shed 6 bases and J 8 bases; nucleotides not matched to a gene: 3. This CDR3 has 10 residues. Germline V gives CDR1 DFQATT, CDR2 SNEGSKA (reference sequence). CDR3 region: CSAVRGEAFF. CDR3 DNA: TGCAGTGCCGTCAGGGGGGAAGCTTTCTTT.

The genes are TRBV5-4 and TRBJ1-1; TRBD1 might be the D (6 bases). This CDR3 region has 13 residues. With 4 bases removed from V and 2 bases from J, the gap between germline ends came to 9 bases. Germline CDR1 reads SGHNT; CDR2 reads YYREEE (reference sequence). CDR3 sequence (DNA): TGTGCCAGCAGCCCACAGGGTAACACTGAAGCTTTCTTT. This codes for CASSPQGNTEAFF.

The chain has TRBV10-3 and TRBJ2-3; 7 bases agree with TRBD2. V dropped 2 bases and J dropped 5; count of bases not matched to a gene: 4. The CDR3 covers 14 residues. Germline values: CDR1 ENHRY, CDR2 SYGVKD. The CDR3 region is CAISERTSGDTQYF. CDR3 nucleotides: TGTGCCATCAGTGAGCGGACTAGTGGAGATACGCAGTATTTT.

The CDR3 sequence: CASRSAGGPFETQYF. The CDR3 nucleotides are TGTGCCAGTAGATCGGCGGGAGGGCCATTCGAGACCCAGTACTTC. The chain is built from TRBV19 and TRBJ2-5, with 9 bases lining up with TRBD2. Per germline, CDR1 LNHDA and CDR2 SQIVND (reference sequence). This CDR3 is 15 amino acids long. V trimming: 6 bases; J trimming: 5 bases; junction bases outside the gene matches: 10.

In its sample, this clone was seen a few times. CDR3 DNA: TGTGCCTGGAGTGTATATGGGGGGACTGAAGCTTTCTTT. Its translation: CAWSVYGGTEAFF. The V call is TRBV30, the J call TRBJ1-1, with D possibly being TRBD1 (5 bases). Germline assignment: CDR1 GTSNPN and CDR2 SVGIG (reference sequence). The CDR3 contains 13 residues. The ends were cut back, 0 bases at V and 5 bases at J, with 10 bases in the middle.

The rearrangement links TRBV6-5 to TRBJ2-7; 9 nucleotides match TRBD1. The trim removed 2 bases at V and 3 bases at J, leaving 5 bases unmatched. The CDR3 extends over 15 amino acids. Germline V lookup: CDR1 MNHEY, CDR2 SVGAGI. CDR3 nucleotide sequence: TGTGCCAGCAGTTACGGGACAGGGTCGGTCTACGAGCAGTACTTC. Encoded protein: CASSYGTGSVYEQYF.

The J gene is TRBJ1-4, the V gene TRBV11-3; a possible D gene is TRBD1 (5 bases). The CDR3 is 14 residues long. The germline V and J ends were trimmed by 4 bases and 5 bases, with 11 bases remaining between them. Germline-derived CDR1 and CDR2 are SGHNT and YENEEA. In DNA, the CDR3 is TGTGCCAGCAGCTCAGGGACTGGGAATGAAAAACTGTTTTTT. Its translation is CASSSGTGNEKLFF.

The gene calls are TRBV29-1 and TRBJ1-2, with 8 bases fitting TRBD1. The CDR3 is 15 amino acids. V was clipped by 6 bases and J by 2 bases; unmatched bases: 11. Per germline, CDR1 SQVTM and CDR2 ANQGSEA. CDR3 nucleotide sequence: TGCAGCGTAATCACTACAGGGGGAAACAACTATGGCTACACCTTC. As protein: CSVITTGGNNYGYTF.

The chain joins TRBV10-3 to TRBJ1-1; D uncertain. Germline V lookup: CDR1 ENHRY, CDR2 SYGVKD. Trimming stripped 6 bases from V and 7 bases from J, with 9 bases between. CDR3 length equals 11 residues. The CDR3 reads CAIRDGSEAFF. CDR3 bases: TGTGCCATCAGGGATGGGAGTGAAGCTTTCTTT.

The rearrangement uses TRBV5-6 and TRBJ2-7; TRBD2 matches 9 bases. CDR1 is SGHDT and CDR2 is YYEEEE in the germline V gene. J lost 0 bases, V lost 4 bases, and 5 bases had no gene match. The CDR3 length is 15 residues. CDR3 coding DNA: TGTGCCAGCAGCGCCCCAGCGGGAGGCTCCTACGAGCAGTACTTC. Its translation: CASSAPAGGSYEQYF. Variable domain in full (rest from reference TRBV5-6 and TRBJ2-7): DAGVTQSPTHLIKTRGQQVTLRCSPKSGHDTVSWYQQALGQGPQFIFQYYEEEERQRGNFPDRFSGHQFPNYSSELNVNALLLGDSALYLCASSAPAGGSYEQYFGPGTRLTVT.

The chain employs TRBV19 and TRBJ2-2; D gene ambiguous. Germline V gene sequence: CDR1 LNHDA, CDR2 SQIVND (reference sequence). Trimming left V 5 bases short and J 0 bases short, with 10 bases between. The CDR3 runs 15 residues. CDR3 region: CASSPPPANTGELFF. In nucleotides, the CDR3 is TGTGCCAGTAGTCCCCCGCCGGCGAACACCGGGGAGCTGTTTTTT.

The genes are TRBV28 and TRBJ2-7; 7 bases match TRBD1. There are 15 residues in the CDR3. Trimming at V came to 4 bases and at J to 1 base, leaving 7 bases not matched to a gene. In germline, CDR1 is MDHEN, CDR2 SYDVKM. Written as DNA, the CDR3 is TGTGCCAGCAGTTCACAGGGGAGCGCTTCCTACGAGCAGTACTTC. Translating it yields CASSSQGSASYEQYF.

The CDR3 sequence is CASSEGTSGGAVWEQYF. The CDR3 coding sequence is TGCGCCAGCAGCGAGGGGACTAGCGGGGGGGCCGTATGGGAGCAGTACTTC. This chain links TRBV5-1 with TRBJ2-5; 16 bases agree with TRBD2. V was clipped by 4 bases and J by 11 bases; unmatched bases: 14. The CDR3 is 17 amino acids. Germline values: CDR1 SGHRS, CDR2 YFSETQ.

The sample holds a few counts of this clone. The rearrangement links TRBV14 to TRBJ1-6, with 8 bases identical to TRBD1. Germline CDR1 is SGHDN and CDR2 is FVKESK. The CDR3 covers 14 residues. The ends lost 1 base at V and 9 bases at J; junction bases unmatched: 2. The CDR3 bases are TGTGCCAGCAGCCAAGTAACAGGGGGTTCACCCCTCCACTTT. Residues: CASSQVTGGSPLHF.

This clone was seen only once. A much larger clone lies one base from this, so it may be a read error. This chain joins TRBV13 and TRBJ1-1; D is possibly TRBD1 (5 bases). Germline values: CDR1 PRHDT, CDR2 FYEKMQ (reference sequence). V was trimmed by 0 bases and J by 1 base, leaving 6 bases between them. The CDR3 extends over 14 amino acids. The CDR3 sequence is CASSLGQENTEAFF. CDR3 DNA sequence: TGTGCCAGCAGCTTAGGACAGGAGAACACTGAAGCTTTCTTT.

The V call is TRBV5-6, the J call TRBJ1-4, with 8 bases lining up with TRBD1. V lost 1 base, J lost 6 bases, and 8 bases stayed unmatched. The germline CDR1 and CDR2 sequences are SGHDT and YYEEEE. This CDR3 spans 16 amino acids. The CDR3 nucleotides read TGTGCCAGCAGCTTGAAACTCGACAGGGGAGATGAAAAACTGTTTTTT. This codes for CASSLKLDRGDEKLFF.

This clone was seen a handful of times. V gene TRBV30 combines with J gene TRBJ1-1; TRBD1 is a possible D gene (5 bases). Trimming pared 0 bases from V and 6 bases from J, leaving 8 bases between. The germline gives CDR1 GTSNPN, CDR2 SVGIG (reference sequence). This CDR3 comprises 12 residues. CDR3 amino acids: CAWSVRGAEAFF. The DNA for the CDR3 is TGTGCCTGGAGTGTCCGGGGGGCTGAAGCTTTCTTT. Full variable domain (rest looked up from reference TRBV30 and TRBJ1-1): SQTIHQWPATLVQPVGSPLSLECTVEGTSNPNLYWYRQAAGRGLQLLFYSVGIGQISSEVPQNLSASRPQDRQFILSSKKLLLSDSGFYLCAWSVRGAEAFFGQGTRLTVV.

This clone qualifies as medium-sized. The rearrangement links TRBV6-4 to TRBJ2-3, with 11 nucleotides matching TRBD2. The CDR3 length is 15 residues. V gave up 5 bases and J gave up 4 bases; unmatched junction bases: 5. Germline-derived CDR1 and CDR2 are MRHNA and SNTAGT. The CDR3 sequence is CASSSTSGAADTQYF. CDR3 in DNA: TGTGCCAGCAGTTCGACTAGCGGGGCTGCAGATACGCAGTATTTT.

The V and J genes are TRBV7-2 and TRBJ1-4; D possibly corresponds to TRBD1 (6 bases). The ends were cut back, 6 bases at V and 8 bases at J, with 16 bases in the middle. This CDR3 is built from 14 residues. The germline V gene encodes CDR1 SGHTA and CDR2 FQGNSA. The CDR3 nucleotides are TGTGCCAGCAGTCCCGGGGGGGGGCGGGAAAAACTGTTTTTT. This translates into CASSPGGGREKLFF.

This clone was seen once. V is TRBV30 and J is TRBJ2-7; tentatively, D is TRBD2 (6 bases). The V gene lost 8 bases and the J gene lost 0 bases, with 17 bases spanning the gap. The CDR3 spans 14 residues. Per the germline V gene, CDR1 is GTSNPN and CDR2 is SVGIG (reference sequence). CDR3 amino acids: CALRPRGTSYEQYF. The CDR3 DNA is TGTGCCCTAAGGCCACGGGGGACCTCCTACGAGCAGTACTTC. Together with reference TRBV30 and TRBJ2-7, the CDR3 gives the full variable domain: SQTIHQWPATLVQPVGSPLSLECTVEGTSNPNLYWYRQAAGRGLQLLFYSVGIGQISSEVPQNLSASRPQDRQFILSSKKLLLSDSGFYLCALRPRGTSYEQYFGPGTRLTVT.

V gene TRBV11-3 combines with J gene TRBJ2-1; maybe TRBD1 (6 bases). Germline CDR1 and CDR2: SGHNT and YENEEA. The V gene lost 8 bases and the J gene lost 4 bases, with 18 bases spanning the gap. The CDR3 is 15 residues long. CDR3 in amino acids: CASASPGALYNEQFF. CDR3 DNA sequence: TGTGCCAGCGCCTCCCCAGGGGCACTTTACAATGAGCAGTTCTTC.

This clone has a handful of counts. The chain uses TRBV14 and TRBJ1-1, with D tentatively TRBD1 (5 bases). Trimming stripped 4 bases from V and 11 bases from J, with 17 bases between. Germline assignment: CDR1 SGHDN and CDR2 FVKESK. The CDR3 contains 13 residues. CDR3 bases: TGTGCCAGCAGCCGCAAAGCCGCAGGGTGGGCTTTCTTT. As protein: CASSRKAAGWAFF. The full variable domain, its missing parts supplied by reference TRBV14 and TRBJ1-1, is EAGVTQFPSHSVIEKGQTVTLRCDPISGHDNLYWYRRVMGKEIKFLLHFVKESKQDESGMPNNRFLAERTGGTYSTLKVQPAELEDSGVYFCASSRKAAGWAFFGQGTRLTVV.

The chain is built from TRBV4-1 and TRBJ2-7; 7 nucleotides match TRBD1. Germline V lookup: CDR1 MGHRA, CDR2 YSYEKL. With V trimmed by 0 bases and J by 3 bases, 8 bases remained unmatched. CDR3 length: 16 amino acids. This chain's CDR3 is CASSQDRQGFFYEQYF. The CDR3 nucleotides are TGCGCCAGCAGCCAAGACCGACAGGGTTTTTTCTACGAGCAGTACTTC.

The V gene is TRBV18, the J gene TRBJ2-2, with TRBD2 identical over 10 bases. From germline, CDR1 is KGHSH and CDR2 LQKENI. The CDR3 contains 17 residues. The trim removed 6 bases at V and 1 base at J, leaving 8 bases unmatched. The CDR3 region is CASSPLAGVGNTGELFF. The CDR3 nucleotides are TGTGCCAGCTCTCCTCTAGCGGGAGTCGGGAACACCGGGGAGCTGTTTTTT.

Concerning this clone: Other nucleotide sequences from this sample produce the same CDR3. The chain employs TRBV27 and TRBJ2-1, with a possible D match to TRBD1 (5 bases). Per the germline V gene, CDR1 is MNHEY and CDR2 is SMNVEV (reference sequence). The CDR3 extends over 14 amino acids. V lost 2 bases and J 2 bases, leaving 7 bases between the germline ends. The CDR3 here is CASSLVGAYNEQFF. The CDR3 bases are TGTGCCAGCAGTTTAGTAGGGGCCTACAATGAGCAGTTCTTC.